This T cell receptor (beta chain) was sequenced in a study of T cells in women clearing cervical HPV infection. Study background: Case blood was drawn a median approximately five months after lesion detection.

Germline lookup yields CDR1 DFQATT and CDR2 SNEGSKA (reference sequence). V was trimmed by 8 bases and J by 3 bases, leaving 22 bases between them. This CDR3 has 15 residues. As concerns this clone: The antigen is undetermined. The observed sequence ends 3 residues before the CDR3 terminus, with the missing tail filled in from the germline J gene.

Points from the study as a whole: Timing of associations relative to infection is unclear; T-cell subsets were not isolated.

Measured with immunoSEQ multiplex PCR; TCRdb has only the in-frame clones, and not every one. The sample totals over 9,000 clones; its top ten clones hold 7.5% to 8.5%. The chain combines TRBV20-1 with TRBJ2-5; possible D gene TRBD2, 6 bases. The sequence came from a woman between 18 and 70 years old with a cervical HPV16 infection that either progressed to CIN3+ or cleared (not recorded which). Sequencing input: blood buffy coat. The CDR3 sequence is CSPTHSDGGKETQYF. CDR3 bases read: TGCAGTCCCACTCACTCAGACGGGGGAAAAGAGACC.